The entry that follows covers one T cell receptor (beta chain) sequence. Its antigen remains unknown. The germline CDR1 and CDR2 sequences are LGHNA and YSLEER. This CDR3 has 13 residues. The V end lost 3 bases, the J end lost 5 bases, and 11 bases lay between the germline ends. These data belong to a study of cytomegalovirus exposure and HLA in healthy donors. Study-wide points: In a later analysis, HLA-associated beta chains showed higher expansion and lower generation probabilities than comparable chains. Previous analysis showed most TCR beta V segments were productive about 90% or about 30% of the time. It was reported that the classifier diagnosed cytomegalovirus status with high specificity and sensitivity in both the original and validation cohorts.

Researchers ran the PCR with 60 Vbeta and 13 Jbeta primers. Only in-frame clones appear in the TCRdb table, and some are missing; sequencing was by immunoSEQ multiplex PCR. The top ten hold about 2.1% of the sample, which has just over 150,000 clones, 85% seen once. The rearrangement links TRBV4-3 to TRBJ2-7, with D possibly being TRBD2 (6 bases). Specimen: PBMCs. The clonotype was recovered from a man between 18 and 29 years old in good health and CMV-seropositive. This CDR3 reads CASSQREFHEQYF. CDR3 bases: TGCGCCAGCAGCCAGCGGGAATTCCACGAGCAGTACTTC.